Given below is one TCR beta chain in context. Its antigen is not yet known. Base qualities were left out, and no much larger clone turns up one base away. The entry originates in a study of T-cell memory formation after mild COVID-19 (dated by TCRdb to the early 2020s). In the study overall: Most TCR sequence clusters were specific to one of the two donors. In a couple of donors, T-cell clones that expanded and contracted after mild COVID-19 were tracked by sequencing TCRalpha and TCRbeta repertoires over time. The cohort comprised two young, previously healthy adult volunteers, one female and one male. Results the study describes overall, beyond this receptor: Contracting CD4+ clones turned up mainly in the CM and EM memory subsets, whereas EMRA was where CD8+ clones were enriched. SARS-CoV-2 specificity of the second-wave clones peaking on day 37 was not confirmed. The study covered only a couple of mild cases, and larger cohorts including severe cases with pre-infection samples were considered necessary. The detection of some responding clones in pre-infection memory suggests that pre-existing cross-reactive memory T cells joined the SARS-CoV-2 response. Clones contracting from day 15 to 85 had balanced CD4/CD8 phenotypes, while a second wave expanding from day 15 to 37 was biased towards CD4+.

Ficoll-Paque density gradient centrifugation was used to isolate PBMCs. Sequencing instrument: Illumina NovaSeq 6000. TCRalpha and TCRbeta cDNA libraries were built by 5'RACE with constant-segment primers, adding sample barcodes and unique molecular identifiers. Trizol reagent was used to extract RNA from every sample. Library amplification was performed in two PCR steps, and a second sample barcode and Illumina TruSeq adapters were introduced in the second step. Libraries were sequenced on an Illumina NovaSeq with 2 x 150 bp paired-end reads. Processing in the source paper ran as follows. Demultiplexing of reads and collapsing into UMI-guided consensus sequences were performed with migec v1.2.7. With mixcr v2.1.11, UMI consensuses were aligned to TRA and TRB V and J templates and assembled into clonotypes. Clonotypes were classified as expanded or contracted when called significant by both edgeR and NoisET, with noise models trained on biological replicates. For edgeR calls, the cutoffs were a false discovery rate-adjusted p below 0.01 and a log2 fold-change threshold of 1. As an exploratory analysis of dynamics, max-normalized trajectories of the 1000 most abundant clonotypes were examined with PCA combined with hierarchical clustering. Each responding clone was given a CD4 or CD8 phenotype based on the CD4+ and CD8+ repertoires, which had been sequenced separately. TCRdb's own reprocessing of the public reads used fastp at Q25 and MiXCR and kept productive beta chains. Merged by CDR3 protein, the rows form single entries marked with the most common genes and DNA. It is TCRdb's table, rather than the study itself, that gives the V and J calls and clone size. This sample gives about 430,000 distinct CDR3 sequences in total; approximately 18% of them show up just once. Roughly a fifth of the sample lies in the top ten.

CDR3 length: 15 amino acids, cysteine to phenylalanine. Solely the CDR3 DNA is kept, with 45 bases framed from the first base. The junction shows trimming of 1 base on V and 3 bases on J, plus 10 bases between the germline ends. From a lookup of the germline V gene, CDR1 and CDR2 are SGHTA and FQGNSA. Material for sequencing was PBMCs or a T cell subset sorted from them (not recorded which). The V and J genes are TRBV7-2 and TRBJ1-5, with the D gene not confidently named. The sequence was collected from a young man who had mild COVID-19 (a few samples of this study predate the infection). The sample titles of this study are shuffled in the database, so cell type and time point are left out; the donor was told from shared clones. The sequenced DNA: TGTGCCAGCAGCTTAGAAGGGTCTGTCAATCAGCCCCAGCATTTT. This gives the protein CASSLEGSVNQPQHF.